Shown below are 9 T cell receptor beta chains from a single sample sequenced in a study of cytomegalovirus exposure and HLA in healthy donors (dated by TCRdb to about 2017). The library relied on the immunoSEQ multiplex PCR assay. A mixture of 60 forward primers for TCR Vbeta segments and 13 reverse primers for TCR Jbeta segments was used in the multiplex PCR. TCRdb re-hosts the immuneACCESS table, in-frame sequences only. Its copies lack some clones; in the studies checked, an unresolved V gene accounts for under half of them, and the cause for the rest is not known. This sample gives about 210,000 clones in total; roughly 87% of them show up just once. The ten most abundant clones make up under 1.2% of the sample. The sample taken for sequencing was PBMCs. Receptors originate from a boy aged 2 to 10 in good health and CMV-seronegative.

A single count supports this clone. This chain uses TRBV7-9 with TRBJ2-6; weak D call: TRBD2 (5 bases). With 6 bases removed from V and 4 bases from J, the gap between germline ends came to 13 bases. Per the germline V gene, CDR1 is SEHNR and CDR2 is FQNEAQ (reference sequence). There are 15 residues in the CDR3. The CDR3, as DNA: TGTGCCAGCAGTTTCGAGTCGGGAGGGGCCAACGTCCTGACTTTC. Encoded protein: CASSFESGGANVLTF.

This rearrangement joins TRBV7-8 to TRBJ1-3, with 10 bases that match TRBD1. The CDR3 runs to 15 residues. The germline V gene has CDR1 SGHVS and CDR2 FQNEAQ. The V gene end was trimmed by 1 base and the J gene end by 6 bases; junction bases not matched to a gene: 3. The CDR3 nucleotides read TGTGCCAGCAGCTTAGGACAGGGGGCCGAAAACACCATATATTTT. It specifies CASSLGQGAENTIYF.

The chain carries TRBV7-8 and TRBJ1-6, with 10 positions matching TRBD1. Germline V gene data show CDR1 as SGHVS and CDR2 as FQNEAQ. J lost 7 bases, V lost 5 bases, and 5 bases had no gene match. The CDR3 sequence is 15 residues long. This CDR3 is CASSIATGGNSPLHF. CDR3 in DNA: TGTGCCAGCAGCATCGCGACAGGGGGCAATTCACCCCTCCACTTT.

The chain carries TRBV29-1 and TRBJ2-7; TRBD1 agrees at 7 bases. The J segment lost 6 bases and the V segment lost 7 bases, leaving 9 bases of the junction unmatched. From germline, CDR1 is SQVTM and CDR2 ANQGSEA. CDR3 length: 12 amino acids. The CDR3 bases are TGCAGCGCCAAGACAGGGAAAGGCGAGCAGTACTTC. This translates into CSAKTGKGEQYF.

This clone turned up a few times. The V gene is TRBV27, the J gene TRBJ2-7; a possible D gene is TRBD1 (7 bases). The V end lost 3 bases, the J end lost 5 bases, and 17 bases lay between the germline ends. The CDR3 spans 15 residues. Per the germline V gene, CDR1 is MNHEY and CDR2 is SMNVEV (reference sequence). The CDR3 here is CASSFRQGGYHEQYF. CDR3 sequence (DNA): TGTGCCAGCAGTTTCAGACAGGGAGGATACCACGAGCAGTACTTC.

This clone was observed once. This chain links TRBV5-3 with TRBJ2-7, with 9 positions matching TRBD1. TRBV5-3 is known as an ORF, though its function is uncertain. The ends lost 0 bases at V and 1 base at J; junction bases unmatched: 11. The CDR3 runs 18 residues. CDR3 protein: CARSLGTTGQGESYEQYF. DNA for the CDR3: TGTGCCAGAAGCTTGGGGACCACGGGACAGGGAGAGTCCTACGAGCAGTACTTC.

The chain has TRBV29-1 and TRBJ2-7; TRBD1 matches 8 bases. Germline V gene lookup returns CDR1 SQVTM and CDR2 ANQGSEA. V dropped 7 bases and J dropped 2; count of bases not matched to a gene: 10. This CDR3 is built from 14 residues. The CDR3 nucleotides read TGCAGCGCCAAAAAGACAGGGGTCGCCTACGAGCAGTACTTC. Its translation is CSAKKTGVAYEQYF.

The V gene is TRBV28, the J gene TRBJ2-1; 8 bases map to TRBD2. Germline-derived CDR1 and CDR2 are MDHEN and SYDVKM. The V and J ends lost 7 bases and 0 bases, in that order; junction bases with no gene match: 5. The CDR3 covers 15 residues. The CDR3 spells CASISGIFSYNEQFF. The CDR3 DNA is TGTGCCAGCATTAGCGGGATATTCTCCTACAATGAGCAGTTCTTC.

CDR3 sequence (DNA): TGCGCCAGCAGCCAGGTCTCCGGGGATGCTACCTACGAGCAGTACTTC. As protein: CASSQVSGDATYEQYF. The chain joins TRBV4-1 to TRBJ2-7; possible D gene TRBD2, 5 bases. Trimming stripped 3 bases from V and 2 bases from J, with 17 bases between. The CDR3 contains 16 residues. Per the germline V gene, CDR1 is MGHRA and CDR2 is YSYEKL.